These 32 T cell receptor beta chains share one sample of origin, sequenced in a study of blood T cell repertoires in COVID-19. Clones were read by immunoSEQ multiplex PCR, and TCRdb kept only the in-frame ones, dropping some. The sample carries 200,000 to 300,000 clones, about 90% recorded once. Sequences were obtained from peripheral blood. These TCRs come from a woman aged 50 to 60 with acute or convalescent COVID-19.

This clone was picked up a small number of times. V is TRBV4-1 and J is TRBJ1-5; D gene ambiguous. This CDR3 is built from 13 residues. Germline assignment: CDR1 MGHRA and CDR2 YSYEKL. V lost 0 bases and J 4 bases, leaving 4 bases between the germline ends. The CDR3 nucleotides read TGCGCCAGCAGCCAAGACAGGAATCAGCCCCAGCATTTT. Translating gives CASSQDRNQPQHF.

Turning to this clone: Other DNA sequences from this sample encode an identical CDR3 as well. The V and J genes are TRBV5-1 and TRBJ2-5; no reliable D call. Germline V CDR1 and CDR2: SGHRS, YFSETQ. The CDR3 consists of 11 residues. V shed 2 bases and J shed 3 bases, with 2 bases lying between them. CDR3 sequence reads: CASSFEETQYF. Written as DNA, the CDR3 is TGCGCCAGCAGCTTCGAAGAGACCCAGTACTTC.

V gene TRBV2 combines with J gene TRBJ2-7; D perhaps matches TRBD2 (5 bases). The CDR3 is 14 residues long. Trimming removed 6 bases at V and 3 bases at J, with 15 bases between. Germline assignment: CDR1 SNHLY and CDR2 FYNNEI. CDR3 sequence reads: CASRNLAIHYEQYF. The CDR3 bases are TGTGCCAGCAGGAACCTAGCTATACACTACGAGCAGTACTTC. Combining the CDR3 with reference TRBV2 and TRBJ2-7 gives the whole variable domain EPEVTQTPSHQVTQMGQEVILRCVPISNHLYFYWYRQILGQKVEFLVSFYNNEISEKSEIFDDQFSVERPDGSNFTLKIRSTKLEDSAMYFCASRNLAIHYEQYFGPGTRLTVT.

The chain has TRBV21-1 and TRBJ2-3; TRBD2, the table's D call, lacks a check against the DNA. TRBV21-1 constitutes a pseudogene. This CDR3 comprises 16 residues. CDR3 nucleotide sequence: TGTGCCAGCAGCAGCGGGACGAACGCTAGCACAGATACGCAGTATTTT. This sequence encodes CASSSGTNASTDTQYF.

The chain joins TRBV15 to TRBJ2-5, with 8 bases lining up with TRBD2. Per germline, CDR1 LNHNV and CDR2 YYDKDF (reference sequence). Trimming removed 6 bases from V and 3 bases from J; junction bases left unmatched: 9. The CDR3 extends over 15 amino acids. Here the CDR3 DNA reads TGTGCCACCAGTAGGAGTACTAGCGGAAAAGAGACCCAGTACTTC. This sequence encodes CATSRSTSGKETQYF.

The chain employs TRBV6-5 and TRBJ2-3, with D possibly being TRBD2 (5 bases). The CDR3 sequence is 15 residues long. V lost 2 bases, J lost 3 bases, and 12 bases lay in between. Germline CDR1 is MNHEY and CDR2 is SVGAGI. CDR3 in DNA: TGTGCCAGCAGTTACGAGGGTGGTTCGACAGATACGCAGTATTTT. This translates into CASSYEGGSTDTQYF.

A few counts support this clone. The chain's CDR3 is CASSELPSAYNEQFF. The DNA for the CDR3 is TGCGCCAGCAGTGAGTTGCCTAGTGCCTACAATGAGCAGTTCTTC. The V and J genes are TRBV10-1 and TRBJ2-1; D is uncertain. V dropped 1 base and J dropped 2 bases, with 9 bases sitting between them. Germline V CDR1 and CDR2: WNHNN, SYGVQD (reference sequence). This CDR3 has 15 residues.

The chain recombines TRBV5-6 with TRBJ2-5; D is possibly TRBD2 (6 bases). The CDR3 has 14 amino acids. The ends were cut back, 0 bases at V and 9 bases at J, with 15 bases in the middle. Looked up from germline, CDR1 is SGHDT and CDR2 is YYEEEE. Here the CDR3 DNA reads TGTGCCAGCAGCTTGGAAGGAAGGTGGGGGGCCCAGTACTTC. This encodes CASSLEGRWGAQYF.

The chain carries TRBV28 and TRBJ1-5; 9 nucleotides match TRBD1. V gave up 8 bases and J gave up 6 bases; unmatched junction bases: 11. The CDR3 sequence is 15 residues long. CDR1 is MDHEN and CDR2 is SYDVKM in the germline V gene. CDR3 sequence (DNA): TGTGCCAGCCTTAACCGGGACAGGGTATTTCAGCCCCAGCATTTT. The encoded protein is CASLNRDRVFQPQHF.

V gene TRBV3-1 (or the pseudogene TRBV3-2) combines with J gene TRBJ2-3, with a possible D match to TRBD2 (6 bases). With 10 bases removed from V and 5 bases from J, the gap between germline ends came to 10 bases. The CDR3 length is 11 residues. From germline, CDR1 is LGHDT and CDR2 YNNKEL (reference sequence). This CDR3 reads CATGSLDTQYF. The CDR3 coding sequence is TGTGCCACCGGGAGTTTAGATACGCAGTATTTT.

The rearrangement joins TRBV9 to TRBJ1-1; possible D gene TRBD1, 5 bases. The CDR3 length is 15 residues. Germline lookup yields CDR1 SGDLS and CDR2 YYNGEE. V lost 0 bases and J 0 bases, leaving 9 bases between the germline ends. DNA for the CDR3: TGTGCCAGCAGCGTAGGGGGCAGTATGAACACTGAAGCTTTCTTT. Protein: CASSVGGSMNTEAFF.

CDR3: CASSFSPPTGSDTQYF. CDR3 bases: TGTGCCAGCAGCTTTTCCCCCCCGACAGGGAGCGATACGCAGTATTTT. This chain joins TRBV7-3 and TRBJ2-3; TRBD1 matches 7 bases. With 3 bases clipped from V and 6 bases from J, the junction kept 12 bases outside the gene matches. The germline V gene encodes CDR1 SGHTA and CDR2 FQGTGA. This CDR3 comprises 16 residues.

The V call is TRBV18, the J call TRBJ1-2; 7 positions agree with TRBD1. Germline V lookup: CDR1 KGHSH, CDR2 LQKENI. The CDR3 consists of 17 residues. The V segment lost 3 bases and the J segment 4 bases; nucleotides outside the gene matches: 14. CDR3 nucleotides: TGTGCCAGCTCACCGGGGGGACAGCCCCAACTCACCTATGGCTACACCTTC. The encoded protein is CASSPGGQPQLTYGYTF.

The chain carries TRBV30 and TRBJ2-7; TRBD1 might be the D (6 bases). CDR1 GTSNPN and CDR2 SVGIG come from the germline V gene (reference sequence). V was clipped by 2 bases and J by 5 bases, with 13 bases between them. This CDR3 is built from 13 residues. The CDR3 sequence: CAWSQQGGNEQYF. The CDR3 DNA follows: TGTGCCTGGAGTCAACAGGGTGGGAACGAGCAGTACTTC.

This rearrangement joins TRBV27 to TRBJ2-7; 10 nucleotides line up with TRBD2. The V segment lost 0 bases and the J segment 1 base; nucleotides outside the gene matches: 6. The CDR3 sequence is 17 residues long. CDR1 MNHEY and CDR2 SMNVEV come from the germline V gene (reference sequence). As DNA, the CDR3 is TGTGCCAGCAGTTTATCGACACTAGCGGGAAGGTCCTACGAGCAGTACTTC. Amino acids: CASSLSTLAGRSYEQYF.

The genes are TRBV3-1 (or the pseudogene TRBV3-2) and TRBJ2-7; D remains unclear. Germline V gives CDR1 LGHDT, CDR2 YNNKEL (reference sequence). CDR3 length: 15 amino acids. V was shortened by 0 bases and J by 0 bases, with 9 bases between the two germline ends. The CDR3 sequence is CASSQDPKSSYEQYF. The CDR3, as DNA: TGTGCCAGCAGCCAAGATCCGAAGAGCTCCTACGAGCAGTACTTC.

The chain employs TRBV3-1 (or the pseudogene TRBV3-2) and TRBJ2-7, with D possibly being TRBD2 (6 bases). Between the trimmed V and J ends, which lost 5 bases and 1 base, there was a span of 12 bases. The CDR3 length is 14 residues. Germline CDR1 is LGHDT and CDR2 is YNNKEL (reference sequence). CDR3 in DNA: TGTGCCAGCAGCACCATGCGGGGATCCTACGAGCAGTACTTC. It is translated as CASSTMRGSYEQYF.

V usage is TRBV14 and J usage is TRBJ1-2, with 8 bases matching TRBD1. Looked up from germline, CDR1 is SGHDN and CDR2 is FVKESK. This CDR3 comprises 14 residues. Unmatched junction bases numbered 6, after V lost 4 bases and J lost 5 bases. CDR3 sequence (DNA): TGTGCCAGCAGCCCCACAGGGGGAAGGTATGGCTACACCTTC. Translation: CASSPTGGRYGYTF.

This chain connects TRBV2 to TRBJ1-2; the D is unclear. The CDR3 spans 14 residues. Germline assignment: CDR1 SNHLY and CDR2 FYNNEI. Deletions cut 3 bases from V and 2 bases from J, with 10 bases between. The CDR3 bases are TGTGCCAGCAGTGACAGCGTTCTGAACTATGGCTACACCTTC. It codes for CASSDSVLNYGYTF.

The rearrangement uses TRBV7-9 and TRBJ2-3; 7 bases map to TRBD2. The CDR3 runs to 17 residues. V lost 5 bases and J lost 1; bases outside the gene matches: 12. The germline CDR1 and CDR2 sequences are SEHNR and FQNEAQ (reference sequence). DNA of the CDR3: TGTGCCAGCAGCCCTAGGGGCAAGCGGGAACGCACAGATACGCAGTATTTT. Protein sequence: CASSPRGKRERTDTQYF.

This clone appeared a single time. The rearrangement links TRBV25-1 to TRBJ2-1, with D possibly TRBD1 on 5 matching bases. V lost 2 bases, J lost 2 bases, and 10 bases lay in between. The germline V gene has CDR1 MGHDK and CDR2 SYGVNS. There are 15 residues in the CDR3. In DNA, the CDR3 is TGTGCCAGCAGTGAACAGGGCCTGGCCTACAATGAGCAGTTCTTC. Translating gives CASSEQGLAYNEQFF.

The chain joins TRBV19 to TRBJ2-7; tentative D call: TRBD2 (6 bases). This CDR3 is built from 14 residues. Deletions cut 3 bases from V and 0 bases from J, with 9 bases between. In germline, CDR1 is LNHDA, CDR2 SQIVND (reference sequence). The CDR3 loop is CASSIGEASYEQYF. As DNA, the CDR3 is TGTGCCAGTAGTATCGGGGAGGCCTCCTACGAGCAGTACTTC. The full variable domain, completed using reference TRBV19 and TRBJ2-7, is DGGITQSPKYLFRKEGQNVTLSCEQNLNHDAMYWYRQDPGQGLRLIYYSQIVNDFQKGDIAEGYSVSREKKESFPLTVTSAQKNPTAFYLCASSIGEASYEQYFGPGTRLTVT.

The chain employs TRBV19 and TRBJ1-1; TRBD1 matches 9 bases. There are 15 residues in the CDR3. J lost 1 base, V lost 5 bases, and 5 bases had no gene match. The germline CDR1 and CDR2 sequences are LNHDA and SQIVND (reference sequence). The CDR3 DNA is TGTGCCAGTAGTCCTCTGGGACAGGGGAACACTGAAGCTTTCTTT. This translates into CASSPLGQGNTEAFF.

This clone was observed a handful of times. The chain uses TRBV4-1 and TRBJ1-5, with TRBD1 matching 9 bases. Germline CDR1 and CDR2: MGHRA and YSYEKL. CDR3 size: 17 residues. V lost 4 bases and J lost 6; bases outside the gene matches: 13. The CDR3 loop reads CASSPTTGGGGSQPQHF. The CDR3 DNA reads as TGCGCCAGCAGCCCCACTACAGGGGGCGGGGGGAGTCAGCCCCAGCATTTT.

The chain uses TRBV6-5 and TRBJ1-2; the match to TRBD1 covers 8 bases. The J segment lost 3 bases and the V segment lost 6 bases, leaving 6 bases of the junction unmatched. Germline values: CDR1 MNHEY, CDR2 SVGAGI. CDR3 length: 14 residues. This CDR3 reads CASRKQGGDYGYTF. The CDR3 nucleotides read TGTGCCAGCAGAAAACAGGGGGGAGACTATGGCTACACCTTC.

This CDR3 is CASSLETGAYEQYF. Written as DNA, the CDR3 is TGTGCCAGCAGCTTGGAGACAGGGGCCTACGAGCAGTACTTC. The rearrangement uses TRBV5-4 and TRBJ2-7; TRBD1 matches 8 bases. The length of the CDR3 is 14 residues. V was pared by 0 bases and J by 2 bases, with 1 base of the junction left unmatched. Germline CDR1 SGHNT, CDR2 YYREEE (reference sequence). Supplemented by reference TRBV5-4 and TRBJ2-7, the full variable domain reads ETGVTQSPTHLIKTRGQQVTLRCSSQSGHNTVSWYQQALGQGPQFIFQYYREEENGRGNFPPRFSGLQFPNYSSELNVNALELDDSALYLCASSLETGAYEQYFGPGTRLTVT.

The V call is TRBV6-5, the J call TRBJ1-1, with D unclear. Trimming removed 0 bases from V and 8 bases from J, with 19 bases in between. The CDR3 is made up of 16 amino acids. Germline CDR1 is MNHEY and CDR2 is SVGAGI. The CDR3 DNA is TGTGCCAGCAGTTACTCGAGTCGCGGCAGATCGGCCGAAGCTTTCTTT. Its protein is CASSYSSRGRSAEAFF.

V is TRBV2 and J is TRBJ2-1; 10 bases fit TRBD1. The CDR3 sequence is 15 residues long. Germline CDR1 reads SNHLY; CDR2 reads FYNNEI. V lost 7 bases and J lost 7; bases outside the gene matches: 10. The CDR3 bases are TGTGCCAGCATCTGGGACAGGGGCCTTACAAATGAGCAGTTCTTC. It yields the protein CASIWDRGLTNEQFF.

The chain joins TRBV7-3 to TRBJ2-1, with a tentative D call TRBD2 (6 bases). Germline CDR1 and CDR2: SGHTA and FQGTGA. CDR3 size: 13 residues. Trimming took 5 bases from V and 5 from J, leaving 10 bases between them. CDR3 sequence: CASSPGGHNEQFF. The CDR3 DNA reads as TGTGCCAGCAGCCCCGGGGGTCACAATGAGCAGTTCTTC.

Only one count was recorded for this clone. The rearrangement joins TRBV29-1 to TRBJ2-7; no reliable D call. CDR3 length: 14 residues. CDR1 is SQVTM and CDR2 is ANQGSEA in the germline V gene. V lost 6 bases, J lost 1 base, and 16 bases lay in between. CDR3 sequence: CSVASGSVSYEQYF. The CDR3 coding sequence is TGCAGCGTCGCTAGTGGTTCGGTATCCTACGAGCAGTACTTC.

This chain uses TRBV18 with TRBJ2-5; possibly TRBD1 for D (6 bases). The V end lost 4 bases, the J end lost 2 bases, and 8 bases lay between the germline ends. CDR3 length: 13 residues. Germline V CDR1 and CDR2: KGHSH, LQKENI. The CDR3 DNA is TGTGCCAGCTCACTCGACAGGCAAGAGACCCAGTACTTC. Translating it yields CASSLDRQETQYF.

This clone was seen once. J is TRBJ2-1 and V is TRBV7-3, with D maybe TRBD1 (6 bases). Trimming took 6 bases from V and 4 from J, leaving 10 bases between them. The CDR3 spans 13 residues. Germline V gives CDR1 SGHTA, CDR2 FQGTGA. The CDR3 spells CASSSTGYNEQFF. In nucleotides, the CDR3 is TGTGCCAGCAGTTCAACAGGGTACAATGAGCAGTTCTTC.